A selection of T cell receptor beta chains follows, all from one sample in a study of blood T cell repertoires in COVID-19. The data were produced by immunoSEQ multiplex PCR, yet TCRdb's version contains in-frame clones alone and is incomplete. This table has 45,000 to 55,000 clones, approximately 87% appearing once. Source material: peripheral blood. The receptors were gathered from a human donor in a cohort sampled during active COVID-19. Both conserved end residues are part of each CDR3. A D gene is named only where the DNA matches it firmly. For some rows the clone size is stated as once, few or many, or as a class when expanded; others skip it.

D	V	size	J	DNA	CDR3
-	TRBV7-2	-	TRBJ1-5	TGTGCCAGCAGCATAAGGGGGAATCAGCCCCAGCATTTT	CASSIRGNQPQHF
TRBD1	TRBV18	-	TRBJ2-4	TGTGCCAGCTCACCACCTGAGGGACAGAGAAACATTCAGTACTTC	CASSPPEGQRNIQYF
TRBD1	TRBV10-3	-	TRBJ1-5	TGTGCCATCGGGGACAGGGATGATCAGCCCCAGCATTTT	CAIGDRDDQPQHF
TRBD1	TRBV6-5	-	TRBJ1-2	TGTGCCAGCAGTCGACAGGGGAGCTATGGCTACACCTTC	CASSRQGSYGYTF
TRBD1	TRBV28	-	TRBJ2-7	TGTGCCAGCAGATCACAGGGGGGCTCCTACGAGCAGTACTTC	CASRSQGGSYEQYF
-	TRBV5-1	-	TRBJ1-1	TGCGCCAGCAGCTTGGGGGCGGGATTGAACACTGAAGCTTTCTTT	CASSLGAGLNTEAFF
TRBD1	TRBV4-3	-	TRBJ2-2	TGCGCCAGCAGCCGCCAGCCTAGGGGGCGAGGTGGCACCGGGGAGCTGTTTTTT	CASSRQPRGRGGTGELFF
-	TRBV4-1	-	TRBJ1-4	TGCGCCAGCAGCCAAGTCAGGGGCCTGGAGGAAAAACTGTTTTTT	CASSQVRGLEEKLFF
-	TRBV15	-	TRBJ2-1	TGTGCCACCAGCAGAGATCGACAGAACAATGAGCAGTTCTTC	CATSRDRQNNEQFF
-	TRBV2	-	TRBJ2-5	TGTGCCAGCAGTGAAAGGAGGGGGCTAGGGGAGACCCAGTACTTC	CASSERRGLGETQYF
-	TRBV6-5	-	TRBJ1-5	TGTGCCAGCAGTTACGGGCCGCGACAGCCCCAGCATTTT	CASSYGPRQPQHF
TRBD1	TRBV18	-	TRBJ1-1	TGTGCCAGCTCACCTGGACAGGGGGCAATGAACACTGAAGCTTTCTTT	CASSPGQGAMNTEAFF
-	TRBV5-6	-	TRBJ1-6	TGTGCCAGCAGCAAGGGGGTTAGTGATTCACCCCTCCACTTT	CASSKGVSDSPLHF
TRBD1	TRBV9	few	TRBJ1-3	TGTGCCAGCAGCGCGGGGACAGCTGGAAACACCATATATTTT	CASSAGTAGNTIYF
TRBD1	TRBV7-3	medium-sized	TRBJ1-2	TGTGCCAGCAGCCCCTCAGGGACAGGGGCCTATGGCTACACCTTC	CASSPSGTGAYGYTF
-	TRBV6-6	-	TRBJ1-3	TGTGCCAGCAGTTACGTCCAGGGAACTGGAAACACCATATATTTT	CASSYVQGTGNTIYF
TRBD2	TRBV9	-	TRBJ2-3	TGTGCCAGCAGCGGCCTAGCGGGGAGGAGGGATACGCAGTATTTT	CASSGLAGRRDTQYF
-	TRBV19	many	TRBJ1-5	TGTGCCAGTAGTATAGCGGTATCCCAGCCCCAGCATTTT	CASSIAVSQPQHF
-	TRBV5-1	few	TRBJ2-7	TGCGCCAGCAGCTTGGGCGGGGCCCGAGACGAGCAGTACTTC	CASSLGGARDEQYF
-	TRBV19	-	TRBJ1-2	TGTGCCACAAAGACCAGGGGCGCACCCTATGGCTACACCTTC	CATKTRGAPYGYTF
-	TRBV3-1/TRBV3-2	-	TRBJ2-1	TGTGCCAGCAGCCAAGATTCACACCACAATGAGCAGTTCTTC	CASSQDSHHNEQFF
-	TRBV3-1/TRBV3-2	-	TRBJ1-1	TGTGCCAGCAGCTTCCCAGGGAACACTGAAGCTTTCTTT	CASSFPGNTEAFF
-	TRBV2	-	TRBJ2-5	TGTGCCAGCAGTGAAGGCAGGTCCCAAGAGACCCAGTACTTC	CASSEGRSQETQYF
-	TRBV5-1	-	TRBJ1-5	TGCGCCAGCAGCTTGCTGGGGAGGAATCAGCCCCAGCATTTT	CASSLLGRNQPQHF
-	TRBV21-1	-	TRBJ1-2	TGTGCCAGCAGCAAACCGCCGGGGGGAGCGGGACCCTACTCATACTATGGCTACACCTTC	CASSKPPGGAGPYSYYGYTF
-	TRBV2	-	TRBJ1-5	TGTGCCAGCAGTGTTAAGAGGGCCGGCCATCAGCCCCAGCATTTT	CASSVKRAGHQPQHF
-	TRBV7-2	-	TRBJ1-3	TGTGCCAGCAGCTTAGGGACTACAAACACCATATATTTT	CASSLGTTNTIYF
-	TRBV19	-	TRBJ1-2	TGTGCCAGTACCCCCCCCAGGCCTCAGTTGGGCTACACCTTC	CASTPPRPQLGYTF
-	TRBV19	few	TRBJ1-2	TGTGCCAGTAGTACTCCCAGGGGATGGAATGGCTACACCTTC	CASSTPRGWNGYTF